This T cell receptor (beta chain) was recorded in a study of T cells after yellow fever vaccination. Overall study context: Fractions of limited cellularity were prepared by means of SMART-Seq v4 Ultra Low Input.

The ends were cut back, 7 bases at V and 8 bases at J, with 18 bases in the middle. Germline lookup yields CDR1 MNHEY and CDR2 SMNVEV (reference sequence). The CDR3 loop spans 14 amino acids. Note on this clonotype: Its specificity is not known.

A process of 5'RACE template switching, which added a universal primer site and UMIs, was used to make TCR cDNA. TCRdb used MiXCR to reprocess the 5' RACE reads, holding one entry per CDR3 protein. The profile shows about 120,000 distinct CDR3 sequences, about 15% of them singletons. Study-wide findings and caveats: The study re-detected most primary-vaccination clones after the booster (approximately 97% CD4, roughly 85% CD8).

V and J are TRBV27 and TRBJ2-1, with D perhaps matching TRBD1 (6 bases). The sequences come from CD8+ T cells sorted from PBMCs, collected 5 days after the yellow fever booster vaccination. This receptor was taken from a man younger than 35 who received the YFV17D yellow fever vaccine. CDR3 sequence (DNA): TGTGCCAGCACCATGTTGCTGGGGGCTGATGAGCAGTTCTTC. Translating it yields CASTMLLGADEQFF.